This T cell receptor (beta chain) derives from a study of vaccination and CD4 T cells after COVID-19. As regards this clonotype: The antigen is undetermined. One end of the junction does not line up with germline, which may come from a read error.

Sequencing of the DNA from cultured CD4+ T cells was carried out with the Oncomine TCR Beta short-read assay. Via MiXCR, TCRdb re-called the PCR reads, giving one row per CDR3 protein. The sample lists fewer than 7,500 distinct CDR3 sequences; 34% were seen once. Treatment of the sample: roughly 10-day PBMC culture with coronavirus spike peptide pools or control peptides (ViraFEST assay). The unexposed donor gave CD4+ T cells before the COVID-19 pandemic (2011-2018). Specimen: CD4+ T cells from blood, cultured in vitro. The TCR comes from a human donor in good health.

The CDR3 here is CVSSSGLNTEAFF. In DNA form, the CDR3 reads TGTGTCAGTAGTTCCGGGTTGAACACTGAAGCTTTCTTT. The chain uses TRBV19 and TRBJ1-1; no clear D. This CDR3 comprises 13 residues. Germline values: CDR1 LNHDA, CDR2 SQIVND (reference sequence).